This T cell receptor beta chain was captured in a study of blood T cell repertoires in COVID-19. Study-wide background: Both acute and convalescent COVID-19 samples were obtained from the United States, Italy and Spain.

Data came from immunoSEQ multiplex PCR; TCRdb stores just in-frame clones and leaves some out. The table lists approximately 200,000 clones, 65% to 90% of them singletons, with about 11% in the top ten. Trimming removed 1 base at V and 0 bases at J, with 11 bases between. Per the germline V gene, CDR1 is MNHNS and CDR2 is SASEGT. The CDR3 covers 16 residues. Cohort 3 recovery required two negative PCRs, clearance, or symptom resolution. This sequence joins TRBV6-1 and TRBJ2-3, with D perhaps matching TRBD2 (6 bases). The receptor's source is a man aged 40-50 years who had recovered from COVID-19. Material: PBMCs or T cells enriched from blood (not recorded which). The CDR3 nucleotides are TGTGCCAGCAGTGAAGTTTGGGACTGGAGCACAGATACGCAGTATTTT. Translated, it gives CASSEVWDWSTDTQYF.